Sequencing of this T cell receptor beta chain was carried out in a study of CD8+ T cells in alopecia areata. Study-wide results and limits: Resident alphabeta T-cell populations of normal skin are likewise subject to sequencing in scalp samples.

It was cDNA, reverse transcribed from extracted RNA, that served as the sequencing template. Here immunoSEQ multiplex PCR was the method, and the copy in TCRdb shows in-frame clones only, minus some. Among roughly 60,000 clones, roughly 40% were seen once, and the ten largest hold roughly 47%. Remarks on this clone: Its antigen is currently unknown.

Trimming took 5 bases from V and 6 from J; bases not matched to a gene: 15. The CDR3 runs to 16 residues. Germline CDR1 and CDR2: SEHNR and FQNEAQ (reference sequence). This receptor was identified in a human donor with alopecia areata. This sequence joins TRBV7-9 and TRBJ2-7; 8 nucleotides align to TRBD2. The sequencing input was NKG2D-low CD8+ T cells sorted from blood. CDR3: CASSLDGTRASAEQYF. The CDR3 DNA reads TGTGCCAGCAGCCTAGACGGGACTAGAGCCTCCGCCGAGCAGTACTTC.